Following are 26 T cell receptor beta chains from one sample sequenced in a study of shared clonotypes between healthy human individuals. Here immunoSEQ multiplex PCR was the method, and the copy in TCRdb shows in-frame clones only, minus some. The sample has some 1,600,000 clones; 95% to 99% are singletons. The sample consisted of naive CD4+ T cells sorted from blood. Indicated subset: CD45RA+ positively selected. Receptors originate from a man younger than 40 in good health.

About this clone: At one of its ends the junction is not consistent with the germline gene, which may arise from a read error. V usage is TRBV6-6 and J usage is TRBJ2-5; D is ambiguous. This CDR3 has 12 amino acids. In germline, CDR1 is MNHNY, CDR2 SVGAGI (reference sequence). The CDR3 reads CASGKREDTQYF. Here the CDR3 DNA reads TGTGCCAGCGGAAAACGAGAAGATACCCAGTACTTC.

The rearrangement uses TRBV5-4 and TRBJ1-1, with D maybe TRBD1 (5 bases). Germline CDR1 reads SGHNT; CDR2 reads YYREEE (reference sequence). There are 16 residues in the CDR3. Between the trimmed V and J ends, which lost 4 bases and 0 bases, there was a span of 16 bases. CDR3 DNA sequence: TGTGCCAGCAGCCAGTTCGGTCGGGGGGTGAACACTGAAGCTTTCTTT. Its protein is CASSQFGRGVNTEAFF.

The chain links TRBV5-8 to TRBJ2-1; 8 nucleotides line up with TRBD1. The CDR3 is made up of 18 amino acids. CDR1 SGHTS and CDR2 YDEGEE come from the germline V gene. The V gene end was trimmed by 5 bases and the J gene end by 2 bases; junction bases not matched to a gene: 15. CDR3 in amino acids: CASSLGGQGRRTYNEQFF. The CDR3 DNA is TGTGCCAGCAGTCTGGGAGGACAGGGAAGAAGAACCTACAATGAGCAGTTCTTC.

This chain joins TRBV18 and TRBJ2-1, with D uncertain. The CDR3 consists of 15 residues. Trimming took off 3 bases at V and 8 bases at J, with 17 bases between the two ends. CDR1 and CDR2 (germline): KGHSH, LQKENI. CDR3 loop: CASSPLDPSIDEQFF. CDR3 DNA sequence: TGTGCCAGCTCACCTCTCGACCCCTCCATCGATGAGCAGTTCTTC.

Concerning this clone itself: The same CDR3 also results from other DNA sequences found in this sample. V usage is TRBV18 and J usage is TRBJ2-7, with a possible D match to TRBD2 (6 bases). This CDR3 contains 13 residues. The germline gives CDR1 KGHSH, CDR2 LQKENI. The V end was cut by 6 bases, the J end by 4 bases, with 13 bases between. The CDR3 sequence: CASSGGVTYEQYF. Here the CDR3 DNA reads TGTGCCAGCTCCGGAGGGGTGACGTACGAGCAGTACTTC.

DNA for the CDR3: TGTGCCAGCAGTTTTTCGTGGGCTGGGGCCAACGTCCTGACTTTC. It yields the protein CASSFSWAGANVLTF. The rearrangement joins TRBV28 to TRBJ2-6, with no clear D. The germline V gene encodes CDR1 MDHEN and CDR2 SYDVKM. V was shortened by 3 bases and J by 2 bases, with 8 bases between the two germline ends. The CDR3 contains 15 residues.

The genes are TRBV4-3 and TRBJ2-2; 10 bases match TRBD2. The CDR3 spans 16 residues. With V trimmed by 4 bases and J by 6 bases, 8 bases remained unmatched. Germline CDR1 and CDR2: LGHNA and YSLEER. CDR3 sequence (DNA): TGCGCCAGCAGCCGAACCAGCGGGAGGGCGTCCGGGGAGCTGTTTTTT. Protein sequence: CASSRTSGRASGELFF.

V is TRBV14 and J is TRBJ2-2; 8 nucleotides match TRBD2. Germline-derived CDR1 and CDR2 are SGHDN and FVKESK. V gave up 8 bases and J gave up 7 bases; unmatched junction bases: 9. CDR3 length: 14 residues. The CDR3 protein is CASRNSGTSGELFF. The CDR3, as DNA: TGTGCCAGCCGGAATAGCGGGACTAGCGGGGAGCTGTTTTTT. Full variable domain (outside the CDR3, taken from reference TRBV14 and TRBJ2-2): EAGVTQFPSHSVIEKGQTVTLRCDPISGHDNLYWYRRVMGKEIKFLLHFVKESKQDESGMPNNRFLAERTGGTYSTLKVQPAELEDSGVYFCASRNSGTSGELFFGEGSRLTVL.

On this clone itself: This specimen includes other DNA sequences encoding the same CDR3. Written as DNA, the CDR3 is TGTGCCAGCAGTGATATCAGCAATCAGCCCCAGCATTTT. Amino acid sequence: CASSDISNQPQHF. The chain combines TRBV2 with TRBJ1-5, with D hard to call. With 3 bases removed from V and 1 base from J, the gap between germline ends came to 4 bases. CDR3 length: 13 residues. The germline V gene has CDR1 SNHLY and CDR2 FYNNEI. Full variable domain (rest looked up from reference TRBV2 and TRBJ1-5): EPEVTQTPSHQVTQMGQEVILRCVPISNHLYFYWYRQILGQKVEFLVSFYNNEISEKSEIFDDQFSVERPDGSNFTLKIRSTKLEDSAMYFCASSDISNQPQHFGDGTRLSIL.

V usage is TRBV9 and J usage is TRBJ2-7; D is unclear. Germline V gives CDR1 SGDLS, CDR2 YYNGEE. V was trimmed by 0 bases and J by 3 bases, leaving 10 bases between them. The CDR3 consists of 14 residues. Here the CDR3 DNA reads TGTGCCAGCAGCGTAGGGGCTACTGGCTACGAGCAGTACTTC. It specifies CASSVGATGYEQYF. Full variable domain (missing parts from reference TRBV9 and TRBJ2-7): DSGVTQTPKHLITATGQRVTLRCSPRSGDLSVYWYQQSLDQGLQFLIQYYNGEERAKGNILERFSAQQFPDLHSELNLSSLELGDSALYFCASSVGATGYEQYFGPGTRLTVT.

The chain has TRBV9 and TRBJ1-2; D is uncertain. The CDR3 is made up of 13 amino acids. CDR1 and CDR2 (germline): SGDLS, YYNGEE. V lost 4 bases, J lost 5 bases, and 12 bases lay in between. The CDR3 sequence: CASSPNGGYGYTF. CDR3 nucleotides: TGTGCCAGCAGCCCCAATGGCGGGTATGGCTACACCTTC.

The J gene is TRBJ2-3, the V gene TRBV6-6, with a possible D match to TRBD1 (6 bases). Trimming took 4 bases from V and 2 from J, leaving 16 bases between them. Germline values: CDR1 MNHNY, CDR2 SVGAGI (reference sequence). The CDR3 runs to 16 residues. In DNA, the CDR3 is TGTGCCAGCAGTTCGACAGGTCCGGCGGTCACAGATACGCAGTATTTT. Its translation is CASSSTGPAVTDTQYF.

CDR3 DNA sequence: TGTGCCAGCAGTTCAGACAGGGAAAACAATCAGCCCCAGCATTTT. As protein: CASSSDRENNQPQHF. The chain carries TRBV2 and TRBJ1-5; TRBD1 matches 7 bases. The CDR3 is made up of 15 amino acids. Germline V gene sequence: CDR1 SNHLY, CDR2 FYNNEI. V gave up 5 bases and J gave up 3 bases; unmatched junction bases: 7.

The rearrangement joins TRBV5-1 to TRBJ2-3; 12 bases align to TRBD2. The J segment lost 0 bases and the V segment lost 0 bases, leaving 11 bases of the junction unmatched. Per germline, CDR1 SGHRS and CDR2 YFSETQ. The CDR3 contains 20 residues. The CDR3 DNA sequence: TGCGCCAGCAGCTTGGCCGCTAGCGGGAGGGCCATCACTAGCACAGATACGCAGTATTTT. Translated, it gives CASSLAASGRAITSTDTQYF.

The chain employs TRBV14 and TRBJ2-6; D is possibly TRBD1 or TRBD2 (5 bases each). V lost 1 base to trimming and J lost 0 bases, with 7 bases between them. This CDR3 has 16 amino acids. The germline V gene has CDR1 SGHDN and CDR2 FVKESK. CDR3 region: CASSQVGGSGANVLTF. The CDR3 DNA follows: TGTGCCAGCAGCCAAGTTGGGGGCTCTGGGGCCAACGTCCTGACTTTC. The full variable domain, with the rest looked up from reference TRBV14 and TRBJ2-6, is EAGVTQFPSHSVIEKGQTVTLRCDPISGHDNLYWYRRVMGKEIKFLLHFVKESKQDESGMPNNRFLAERTGGTYSTLKVQPAELEDSGVYFCASSQVGGSGANVLTFGAGSRLTVL.

This rearrangement joins TRBV27 to TRBJ1-2; D perhaps matches TRBD1 (5 bases). V gave up 2 bases and J gave up 2 bases, with 9 bases separating them. The CDR3 is 14 amino acids. Looked up from germline, CDR1 is MNHEY and CDR2 is SMNVEV (reference sequence). CDR3 nucleotide sequence: TGTGCCAGCAGTTTACCGACAGCAAACTATGGCTACACCTTC. It is translated as CASSLPTANYGYTF.

About this clone itself: The identical CDR3 is also encoded by other nucleotide sequences in the sample. The rearrangement links TRBV5-1 to TRBJ1-4; perhaps TRBD1 as D (6 bases). V was clipped by 2 bases and J by 7 bases, with 12 bases between them. The CDR3 extends over 14 amino acids. Germline values: CDR1 SGHRS, CDR2 YFSETQ. CDR3 nucleotides: TGCGCCAGCAGCTTAACAGGGTCTGGTGAAAAACTGTTTTTT. It yields the protein CASSLTGSGEKLFF.

The chain combines TRBV19 with TRBJ1-5; 10 bases are shared with TRBD1. CDR1 is LNHDA and CDR2 is SQIVND in the germline V gene (reference sequence). Germline trimming cut 1 base from V and 8 bases from J; bases unmatched to any gene: 14. The CDR3 has 18 residues. CDR3 amino acids: CASSIAHRDRGSIEPQHF. Here the CDR3 DNA reads TGTGCCAGTAGTATAGCCCACCGGGACAGGGGAAGTATTGAGCCCCAGCATTTT.

The rearrangement joins TRBV5-1 to TRBJ2-7; the D gene could be TRBD1 or TRBD2 (5 bases each). The CDR3 loop spans 14 amino acids. Looked up from germline, CDR1 is SGHRS and CDR2 is YFSETQ. Trimming took off 1 base at V and 5 bases at J, with 13 bases between the two ends. DNA for the CDR3: TGCGCCAGCAGCTTGTTAGATTCGGGACACGAGCAGTACTTC. The encoded protein is CASSLLDSGHEQYF.

The CDR3 reads CASSRGNPGFPYGYTF. The CDR3 region has the DNA TGCGCCAGCAGCCGTGGGAACCCAGGATTCCCCTATGGCTACACCTTC. The chain has TRBV4-3 and TRBJ1-2; D unresolved. The CDR3 contains 16 residues. Germline CDR1 reads LGHNA; CDR2 reads YSLEER. V was cut by 4 bases and J by 4 bases, with 19 bases left in between.

CDR3 residues: CASRKTVASYEQYF. The CDR3 DNA is TGTGCCAGCAGAAAGACAGTGGCCTCCTACGAGCAGTACTTC. V and J are TRBV27 and TRBJ2-7, with a weak D call TRBD1 (5 bases). The CDR3 spans 14 residues. V was clipped by 6 bases and J by 0 bases, with 12 bases between them. Looked up from germline, CDR1 is MNHEY and CDR2 is SMNVEV (reference sequence).

V gene TRBV11-2 combines with J gene TRBJ2-7; D unclear. V lost 5 bases, J lost 6 bases, and 8 bases lay in between. The CDR3 consists of 11 residues. CDR1 SGHAT and CDR2 FQNNGV come from the germline V gene. The CDR3 reads CASSPLSEQYF. DNA for the CDR3: TGTGCCAGCAGCCCTCTCTCCGAGCAGTACTTC. Variable domain in full (rest from reference TRBV11-2 and TRBJ2-7): EAGVAQSPRYKIIEKRQSVAFWCNPISGHATLYWYQQILGQGPKLLIQFQNNGVVDDSQLPKDRFSAERLKGVDSTLKIQPAKLEDSAVYLCASSPLSEQYFGPGTRLTVT.

The V call is TRBV5-1, the J call TRBJ2-7, with 10 bases aligning to TRBD1. J was trimmed by 7 bases and V by 4 bases; bases with no gene match: 14. Per the germline V gene, CDR1 is SGHRS and CDR2 is YFSETQ. This CDR3 is built from 16 residues. CDR3 residues: CASSHFLRDRGYEQYF. CDR3 DNA: TGCGCCAGCAGCCATTTCCTCCGGGACAGGGGTTATGAGCAGTACTTC. The full variable domain, with the rest looked up from reference TRBV5-1 and TRBJ2-7, is KAGVTQTPRYLIKTRGQQVTLSCSPISGHRSVSWYQQTPGQGLQFLFEYFSETQRNKGNFPGRFSGRQFSNSRSEMNVSTLELGDSALYLCASSHFLRDRGYEQYFGPGTRLTVT.

This clone was found once. V is TRBV9 and J is TRBJ2-2; TRBD2 aligns across 10 bases. Losses at the gene ends were 0 bases for V and 3 bases for J; bases not matched to a gene: 5. Germline V gives CDR1 SGDLS, CDR2 YYNGEE. The CDR3 spans 17 residues. The CDR3 sequence is CASSVGDLAGDTGELFF. Written as DNA, the CDR3 is TGTGCCAGCAGCGTAGGGGATCTAGCGGGAGACACCGGGGAGCTGTTTTTT.

This rearrangement joins TRBV18 to TRBJ2-1; 7 bases match TRBD2. Germline V gene lookup returns CDR1 KGHSH and CDR2 LQKENI. The CDR3 length is 14 residues. Trimming removed 8 bases from V and 0 bases from J; junction bases left unmatched: 4. The DNA for the CDR3 is TGTGCCAGCACCGGGAGGAGCTCCTACAATGAGCAGTTCTTC. Translated, it gives CASTGRSSYNEQFF.

V is TRBV7-8 and J is TRBJ2-1; TRBD2 matches at 12 bases. The CDR3 runs 16 residues. Germline loops: CDR1 SGHVS, CDR2 FQNEAQ. Losses at the gene ends were 5 bases for V and 4 bases for J; bases not matched to a gene: 6. Here the CDR3 reads CASSGGLAGLYNEQFF. CDR3 coding DNA: TGTGCCAGCAGCGGGGGACTAGCGGGCTTGTACAATGAGCAGTTCTTC.